This TCR beta chain is from a study of PD-L1 blockade in urothelial cancer. About the research overall: Timepoints chosen for blood analysis were 3 weeks (second dose) and 6 weeks after treatment start. Reported median T cell count for blood samples was roughly 140,000.

Synthetic templates analogous to TCR were spiked into all PCRs individually. Produced via immunoSEQ multiplex PCR; TCRdb's table is partial and in-frame only. The data hold 15,000 to 20,000 clones, with around 91% observed a single time. The CDR3 sequence is 15 residues long. The V gene end was trimmed by 5 bases and the J gene end by 2 bases; junction bases not matched to a gene: 8. CDR1 is SGHDT and CDR2 is YYEEEE in the germline V gene. The time point: pretreatment peripheral blood. Pretreatment and on-treatment samples were taken, numbering 1 to 8 per patient. Sample: PBMCs, taken around atezolizumab (anti-PD-L1) treatment. The chain joins TRBV5-6 to TRBJ2-3; 7 nucleotides align to TRBD1. The clonotype was recovered from a man in his 70s with urothelial cancer. CDR3 nucleotide sequence: TGTGCCAGCAGAGTGACAGGGAGAGTCACAGATACGCAGTATTTT. Residues: CASRVTGRVTDTQYF.